The 14 T cell receptor beta chains presented below share a single source sample, sequenced in a study of graft-versus-host responses after intestinal transplantation. The table came from immunoSEQ multiplex PCR; TCRdb's copy has only in-frame clones and leaves some out. The sample gives about 120,000 clones, 85% to 95% of which show up once; over 2.5% is in the top ten. No antigen has been assigned to these receptors. Source: unstimulated CD8+ T cells sorted from spleen or lymph node cells, taken before intestinal transplant. The receptors were gathered from a human donor who received an intestinal transplant.

The chain employs TRBV13 and TRBJ1-5; the D gene is possibly TRBD1 (5 bases). V lost 6 bases, J lost 0 bases, and 15 bases lay in between. The germline CDR1 and CDR2 sequences are PRHDT and FYEKMQ (reference sequence). This CDR3 has 16 residues. CDR3 region: CASSTDSDYSNQPQHF. The CDR3 nucleotides are TGTGCCAGCAGTACTGACAGTGACTATAGCAATCAGCCCCAGCATTTT.

This rearrangement joins TRBV7-2 to TRBJ2-7, with 10 bases identical to TRBD2. Germline V gene data show CDR1 as SGHTA and CDR2 as FQGNSA. The ends lost 4 bases at V and 2 bases at J; junction bases unmatched: 2. The CDR3 totals 14 residues. The CDR3 sequence is CASSSGLAAYEQYF. The CDR3 bases are TGTGCCAGCAGCTCTGGACTAGCGGCCTACGAGCAGTACTTC.

The genes are TRBV7-9 and TRBJ2-3; the match to TRBD1 covers 7 bases. The J segment lost 2 bases and the V segment lost 5 bases, leaving 7 bases of the junction unmatched. This CDR3 is built from 15 residues. Germline V gene lookup returns CDR1 SEHNR and CDR2 FQNEAQ (reference sequence). The CDR3 protein is CASSPGGPFTDTQYF. The CDR3 nucleotides read TGTGCCAGCAGCCCAGGGGGTCCCTTCACAGATACGCAGTATTTT. The full variable domain, rest sourced from reference TRBV7-9 and TRBJ2-3, is DTGVSQNPRHKITKRGQNVTFRCDPISEHNRLYWYRQTLGQGPEFLTYFQNEAQLEKSRLLSDRFSAERPKGSFSTLEIQRTEQGDSAMYLCASSPGGPFTDTQYFGPGTRLTVL.

A note on this clone: This specimen includes other DNA sequences encoding the same CDR3. The V and J genes are TRBV9 and TRBJ2-7; TRBD2 matches 8 bases. This CDR3 has 16 residues. V shed 0 bases, J shed 0 bases, and the junction held 5 bases outside the gene matches. Germline CDR1 SGDLS, CDR2 YYNGEE. In DNA, the CDR3 is TGTGCCAGCAGCGTAGACGGCGGGAGGTCCTCCTACGAGCAGTACTTC. Translation: CASSVDGGRSSYEQYF.

The chain joins TRBV4-3 to TRBJ2-1, with TRBD2 matching 8 bases. With V trimmed by 0 bases and J by 2 bases, 6 bases remained unmatched. Germline-derived CDR1 and CDR2 are LGHNA and YSLEER. The CDR3 contains 17 residues. The CDR3 is CASSQDRAGGPYNEQFF. The CDR3, as DNA: TGCGCCAGCAGCCAAGATCGGGCGGGAGGACCCTACAATGAGCAGTTCTTC.

V gene TRBV13 combines with J gene TRBJ2-1, with TRBD1 matching 11 bases. V gave up 6 bases and J gave up 6 bases; unmatched junction bases: 10. There are 16 residues in the CDR3. CDR1 is PRHDT and CDR2 is FYEKMQ in the germline V gene (reference sequence). Here the CDR3 reads CASRLRGQGVVNEQFF. CDR3 bases: TGTGCCAGCAGACTTAGGGGACAGGGGGTTGTCAATGAGCAGTTCTTC.

The rearrangement links TRBV13 to TRBJ2-3, with D perhaps matching TRBD1 (6 bases). From germline, CDR1 is PRHDT and CDR2 FYEKMQ (reference sequence). Trimming stripped 5 bases from V and 2 bases from J, with 17 bases between. CDR3 length equals 16 residues. The CDR3 spells CASSLPGAALTDTQYF. CDR3 sequence (DNA): TGTGCCAGCAGCCTACCAGGGGCGGCCCTCACAGATACGCAGTATTTT.

On this clone itself: One junction end does not reproduce the germline sequence, and a read error may be involved. The chain uses TRBV13 and TRBJ1-2; D gene uncertain. The CDR3 loop spans 16 amino acids. CDR1 and CDR2 from the germline V gene are PRHDT and FYEKMQ (reference sequence). The chain's CDR3 is CASSLGVEQEMYGYTF. CDR3 sequence (DNA): TGTGCCAGCAGCCTAGGAGTTGAGCAGGAGATGTATGGCTACACCTTC.

This chain connects TRBV11-2 to TRBJ2-1; D is undetermined. V dropped 2 bases and J dropped 0 bases, with 17 bases sitting between them. The CDR3 extends over 18 amino acids. Germline values: CDR1 SGHAT, CDR2 FQNNGV. The CDR3 DNA follows: TGTGCCAGCAGCTTATATGGTAGTCGCGAAAGCTCCTACAATGAGCAGTTCTTC. Protein product: CASSLYGSRESSYNEQFF.

This chain uses TRBV7-9 with TRBJ1-4, with D possibly TRBD1 on 5 matching bases. The germline V and J ends were trimmed by 3 bases and 3 bases, with 11 bases remaining between them. The CDR3 extends over 15 amino acids. Germline V gene sequence: CDR1 SEHNR, CDR2 FQNEAQ (reference sequence). This CDR3 reads CASSFTGRANEKLFF. CDR3 in DNA: TGTGCCAGCAGCTTCACGGGGCGGGCTAATGAAAAACTGTTTTTT.

The chain recombines TRBV7-9 with TRBJ1-4; the D is unclear. The CDR3 covers 14 residues. Germline CDR1 reads SEHNR; CDR2 reads FQNEAQ (reference sequence). The ends were cut back, 2 bases at V and 8 bases at J, with 12 bases in the middle. CDR3 in amino acids: CASSLSRVREKLFF. The CDR3 DNA is TGTGCCAGCAGCTTAAGTAGGGTTCGGGAAAAACTGTTTTTT.

The chain is built from TRBV10-3 and TRBJ1-3, with D uncertain. The germline V and J ends were trimmed by 3 bases and 0 bases, with 12 bases remaining between them. The germline gives CDR1 ENHRY, CDR2 SYGVKD. The CDR3 is 16 residues long. As DNA, the CDR3 is TGTGCCATCAGTGACCTGACAACTAACTCTGGAAACACCATATATTTT. As protein: CAISDLTTNSGNTIYF.

This clone has just a few counts. J is TRBJ1-3 and V is TRBV7-4; 8 bases agree with TRBD1. V gave up 5 bases and J gave up 2 bases; unmatched junction bases: 11. The CDR3 extends over 17 amino acids. Germline CDR1 SGHVT, CDR2 SQSDAQ. The DNA of the CDR3 is TGTGCCAGCAGCCCGGGACAGGTCCTAAGGGCTGGAAACACCATATATTTT. Amino acids: CASSPGQVLRAGNTIYF.

V is TRBV7-9 and J is TRBJ2-5; D is ambiguous. CDR1 SEHNR and CDR2 FQNEAQ come from the germline V gene (reference sequence). Trimming shortened V by 1 base and J by 1 base, and 7 bases separated the two germline ends. The length of the CDR3 is 14 residues. CDR3 nucleotide sequence: TGTGCCAGCAGCTTAGTGGCGTTCCAAGAGACCCAGTACTTC. This translates into CASSLVAFQETQYF.